Following are 15 T cell receptor beta chains from one sample sequenced in a study of T cell responses to AZD1222 COVID-19 vaccine. Sequenced by immunoSEQ multiplex PCR; TCRdb stores in-frame clones only, minus some. The table has about 63,000 clones, about four fifths seen once; the top ten hold about 6.5%. The sequenced sample was peripheral blood, obtained 28 days after the second AZD1222 dose. The receptors were gathered from an adult who received the AZD1222 COVID-19 vaccine.

The chain joins TRBV3-1 (or the pseudogene TRBV3-2) to TRBJ2-7; 7 nucleotides match TRBD2. The germline gives CDR1 LGHDT, CDR2 YNNKEL (reference sequence). J lost 5 bases, V lost 2 bases, and 9 bases had no gene match. CDR3 size: 15 residues. CDR3: CASSQQSGGTHEQYF. The CDR3 coding sequence is TGTGCCAGCAGCCAACAGTCGGGGGGAACCCACGAGCAGTACTTC.

The chain links TRBV4-2 to TRBJ1-1; TRBD1 matches 7 bases. V was pared by 3 bases and J by 4 bases, with 8 bases of the junction left unmatched. This CDR3 contains 15 residues. Germline CDR1 and CDR2: LGHNA and YNFKEQ. The CDR3 sequence: CASSHQTGRGTEAFF. In DNA, the CDR3 is TGTGCCAGCAGCCACCAGACAGGGAGGGGCACTGAAGCTTTCTTT.

The CDR3 bases are TGCAGTGCTAGTCCGAGGCGGGGGGGTGGTAATGAGCAGTTCTTC. It specifies CSASPRRGGGNEQFF. The V call is TRBV20-1, the J call TRBJ2-1, with 9 bases aligning to TRBD2. The CDR3 has 15 amino acids. The germline V gene has CDR1 DFQATT and CDR2 SNEGSKA (reference sequence). Trimming took 3 bases from V and 7 from J; bases not matched to a gene: 10.

The CDR3, as DNA: TGTGCCAGCAGCCCGGGGGGAGCCAACTATGGCTACACCTTC. Protein sequence: CASSPGGANYGYTF. V is TRBV7-9 and J is TRBJ1-2; maybe TRBD1 (5 bases). Trimming stripped 5 bases from V and 2 bases from J, with 12 bases between. Germline CDR1 is SEHNR and CDR2 is FQNEAQ (reference sequence). This CDR3 has 14 residues. The entire variable domain, with the rest obtained from reference TRBV7-9 and TRBJ1-2, is as follows: DTGVSQNPRHKITKRGQNVTFRCDPISEHNRLYWYRQTLGQGPEFLTYFQNEAQLEKSRLLSDRFSAERPKGSFSTLEIQRTEQGDSAMYLCASSPGGANYGYTFGSGTRLTVV.

This rearrangement joins TRBV18 to TRBJ1-1; TRBD1 aligns across 7 bases. Germline assignment: CDR1 KGHSH and CDR2 LQKENI. The V gene end was trimmed by 6 bases and the J gene end by 1 base; junction bases not matched to a gene: 5. The CDR3 consists of 14 residues. The CDR3 nucleotides are TGTGCCAGCTCCGAGACAGGGCCGAACACTGAAGCTTTCTTT. Its translation is CASSETGPNTEAFF.

This rearrangement joins TRBV6-5 to TRBJ1-2; the match to TRBD1 covers 7 bases. Germline trimming cut 1 base from V and 4 bases from J; bases unmatched to any gene: 6. Looked up from germline, CDR1 is MNHEY and CDR2 is SVGAGI. The length of the CDR3 is 15 residues. The CDR3 nucleotides read TGTGCCAGCAGTTACTGGGACAGCATTGGCTATGGCTACACCTTC. Its protein product is CASSYWDSIGYGYTF.

CDR3 in amino acids: CASSSRTGWSGANVLTF. As DNA, the CDR3 is TGTGCCAGCAGCTCTCGGACAGGGTGGTCTGGGGCCAACGTCCTGACTTTC. The chain couples TRBV5-4 to TRBJ2-6; 8 nucleotides align to TRBD1. Germline V CDR1 and CDR2: SGHNT, YYREEE (reference sequence). V lost 3 bases to trimming and J lost 1 base; unmatched junction nucleotides: 6. This CDR3 comprises 17 residues.

The rearrangement uses TRBV9 and TRBJ2-3; TRBD2 might be the D (5 bases). CDR3 length equals 15 residues. The germline CDR1 and CDR2 sequences are SGDLS and YYNGEE. Trimming left V 0 bases short and J 2 bases short, with 10 bases between. In DNA form, the CDR3 reads TGTGCCAGCAGCGTAGACGGGGTCCTCACAGATACGCAGTATTTT. Residues: CASSVDGVLTDTQYF.

V gene TRBV6-1 combines with J gene TRBJ1-5; 7 nucleotides align to TRBD1. This CDR3 has 14 residues. With 3 bases clipped from V and 4 bases from J, the junction kept 3 bases outside the gene matches. Germline CDR1 MNHNS, CDR2 SASEGT. The CDR3 is CASSDGTVNQPQHF. CDR3 coding DNA: TGTGCCAGCAGTGATGGGACAGTTAATCAGCCCCAGCATTTT.

The genes are TRBV7-2 and TRBJ2-1, with D possibly being TRBD2 (5 bases). The CDR3 runs to 14 residues. Germline values: CDR1 SGHTA, CDR2 FQGNSA. The V gene lost 3 bases and the J gene lost 0 bases, with 6 bases spanning the gap. CDR3 in amino acids: CASSLGSSYNEQFF. In DNA form, the CDR3 reads TGTGCCAGCAGCTTGGGGAGCTCCTACAATGAGCAGTTCTTC.

This rearrangement joins TRBV4-2 to TRBJ2-1; D not certain. The CDR3 spans 15 residues. Trimming left V 6 bases short and J 1 base short, with 13 bases between. Germline-derived CDR1 and CDR2 are LGHNA and YNFKEQ. The DNA of the CDR3 is TGTGCCAGCAGGCAATCGCCACGGTCCTACAATGAGCAGTTCTTC. Encoded protein: CASRQSPRSYNEQFF.

The V gene is TRBV5-5, the J gene TRBJ2-7; D is possibly TRBD1 (5 bases). Trimming removed 7 bases at V and 0 bases at J, with 8 bases between. Germline CDR1 and CDR2: SGHKS and YYEKEE (reference sequence). The CDR3 covers 12 residues. In nucleotides, the CDR3 is TGTGCCAGCGCAGGGTTCTCCTACGAGCAGTACTTC. It specifies CASAGFSYEQYF.

V is TRBV6-5 and J is TRBJ1-2; D call uncertain. Germline lookup yields CDR1 MNHEY and CDR2 SVGAGI. The ends were cut back, 10 bases at V and 7 bases at J, with 13 bases in the middle. This CDR3 comprises 11 residues. The CDR3 nucleotides read TGTGCCACAAGACGGGAGGCTGGCTACACCTTC. It specifies CATRREAGYTF.

This chain uses TRBV7-2 with TRBJ2-3; D may be TRBD2 (5 bases). The CDR3 contains 14 residues. Looked up from germline, CDR1 is SGHTA and CDR2 is FQGNSA. Trimming cost V 2 bases and J 2 bases, with 8 bases left between them. CDR3 DNA sequence: TGTGCCAGCAGCTTATTCGGACTCACAGATACGCAGTATTTT. Translated, it gives CASSLFGLTDTQYF. Drawing the rest from reference TRBV7-2 and TRBJ2-3, the complete variable domain is GAGVSQSPSNKVTEKGKDVELRCDPISGHTALYWYRQSLGQGLEFLIYFQGNSAPDKSGLPSDRFSAERTGGSVSTLTIQRTQQEDSAVYLCASSLFGLTDTQYFGPGTRLTVL.

V and J are TRBV24-1 and TRBJ2-1; D is unclear. V was trimmed by 3 bases and J by 8 bases, leaving 16 bases between them. The CDR3 has 15 amino acids. From germline, CDR1 is KGHDR and CDR2 SFDVKD. CDR3 protein: CATSDPSSWVDEQFF. For the CDR3, the DNA is TGTGCCACCAGTGATCCCTCAAGCTGGGTCGATGAGCAGTTCTTC.